This is a list of T cell receptor beta chains from one sample in a study of CXCR3-negative and CXCR3-positive naive CD8 T cells. For each CDR3 protein, TCRdb gives one entry from its re-call of the 5' RACE reads, without DNA. This listing includes around 120,000 distinct CDR3 sequences. The sequencing input was naive CXCR3+ CD8+ T cells from blood. The receptors come from a human donor in good health. Some clones in this sample may be carry-over from other donors' samples. Each CDR3 is given with its conserved first and last residue.

cdr3_aa	v_call	j_call
CASSPTDLSSGANVLTF	TRBV5-6	TRBJ2-6
CAISPQGADGNQPQHF	TRBV10-3	TRBJ1-5
CASSTDSLAQEKLFF	TRBV7-6	TRBJ1-4
CASTLVGTPSAEAFF	TRBV12-3/TRBV12-4	TRBJ1-1
CASRAGGNYEQYF	TRBV5-6	TRBJ2-7
CSAFKRVGNTEAFF	TRBV20-1	TRBJ1-1
CASSQVITNTFDGYTF	TRBV4-3	TRBJ1-2
CSVDSLTWGTDTQYF	TRBV29-1	TRBJ2-3
CASSFWGNEQFF	TRBV28	TRBJ2-1
CASSLGQGSGELFF	TRBV5-1	TRBJ2-2
CSETQGGNEQFF	TRBV29-1	TRBJ2-1
CASSLTPGLSSYEQYF	TRBV7-3	TRBJ2-7
CSVETEGWNEQFF	TRBV29-1	TRBJ2-1
CASSSGLSETQYF	TRBV7-9	TRBJ2-5
CASRRVGSHSYNEQFF	TRBV28	TRBJ2-1
CASRKVPGKGNEQFF	TRBV11-2	TRBJ2-1
CASSQGFGEGRNEQFF	TRBV14	TRBJ2-1
CASSSPGLGFGDEQFF	TRBV28	TRBJ2-1
CSVLEGVGYTF	TRBV29-1	TRBJ1-2
CSVEESGNTEAFF	TRBV29-1	TRBJ1-1
CASSLKIYEQYF	TRBV7-9	TRBJ2-7
CASNPGGDEQFF	TRBV6-2/TRBV6-3	TRBJ2-1
CASNYSPNYGYTF	TRBV13	TRBJ1-2
CASTPSGLAGFHYNEQFF	TRBV11-2	TRBJ2-1
CASSQDSLTGNTIYF	TRBV4-3	TRBJ1-3
CAISEGIAPVQETQYF	TRBV10-3	TRBJ2-5
CASSPVLGAEQYF	TRBV6-5	TRBJ2-7
CASSLRTGVSEQYF	TRBV28	TRBJ2-7
CASSLPLAGPNTGELFF	TRBV7-9	TRBJ2-2
CASSPLGNIQYF	TRBV7-9	TRBJ2-4
CASRPDNTGELFF	TRBV12-3/TRBV12-4	TRBJ2-2
CASSLLGGVYEQYF	TRBV13	TRBJ2-7
CASMATLAGLSDTQYF	TRBV28	TRBJ2-3
CASSQEGKRIYTDTQYF	TRBV4-3	TRBJ2-3
CSVEFLTGTGNTDTQYF	TRBV29-1	TRBJ2-3
CASSSGTGINEKLFF	TRBV6-5	TRBJ1-4
CASSLTSGVHNEQFF	TRBV7-2	TRBJ2-1
CASSVGGMNTEAFF	TRBV9	TRBJ1-1
CSVGGLVGDYSYEQYF	TRBV29-1	TRBJ2-7
CSVVPQGANYGYTF	TRBV29-1	TRBJ1-2
CASSLVSFYEQYF	TRBV5-1	TRBJ2-7
CASSSGPASEQFF	TRBV12-3/TRBV12-4	TRBJ2-1
CARSLVGTSYF	TRBV5-3	TRBJ2-7